This T cell receptor (beta chain) appears in the sequencing data of a study of control samples from healthy donors and cancer patients. Profiled with immunoSEQ multiplex PCR; TCRdb holds only in-frame clones, not every one. The data contain some 120,000 clones, 85% to 95% of them seen just once; the ten biggest clones take up 3.6%. The clonotype originates from a man under 40 in good health. Sequencing was performed on blood.

CDR3 nucleotide sequence: TGTGCCAGCAGTTACTCTGGGGGCAGGAACACTGAAGCTTTCTTT. This gives the protein CASSYSGGRNTEAFF. The chain links TRBV6-5 to TRBJ1-1, with D possibly TRBD1 on 6 matching bases. V was trimmed by 0 bases and J by 1 base, leaving 9 bases between them. The germline V gene encodes CDR1 MNHEY and CDR2 SVGAGI. The length of the CDR3 is 15 residues.